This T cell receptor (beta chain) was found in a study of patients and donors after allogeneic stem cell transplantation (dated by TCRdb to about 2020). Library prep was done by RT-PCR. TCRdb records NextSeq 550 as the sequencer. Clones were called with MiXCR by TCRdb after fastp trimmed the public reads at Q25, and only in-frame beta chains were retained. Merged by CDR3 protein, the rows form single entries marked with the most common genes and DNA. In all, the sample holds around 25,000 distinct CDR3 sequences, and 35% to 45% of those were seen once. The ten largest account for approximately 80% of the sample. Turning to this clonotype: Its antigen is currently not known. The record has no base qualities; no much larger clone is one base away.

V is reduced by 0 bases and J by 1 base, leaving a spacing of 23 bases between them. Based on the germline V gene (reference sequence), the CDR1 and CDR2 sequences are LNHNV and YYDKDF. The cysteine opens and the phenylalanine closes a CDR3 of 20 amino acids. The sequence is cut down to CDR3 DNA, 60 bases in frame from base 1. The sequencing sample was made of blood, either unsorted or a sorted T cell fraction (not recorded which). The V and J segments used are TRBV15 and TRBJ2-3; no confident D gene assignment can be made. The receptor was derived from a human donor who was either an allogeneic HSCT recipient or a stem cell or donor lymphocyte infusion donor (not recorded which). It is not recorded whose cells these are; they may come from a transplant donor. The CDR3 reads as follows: CATSRDPEDGLYIGTDTQYF. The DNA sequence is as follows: TGTGCCACCAGCAGAGATCCAGAGGATGGTTTGTATATAGGCACAGATACGCAGTATTTT.